The 12 T cell receptor beta chains in this list originate from one sample, sequenced in a study of cytomegalovirus exposure and HLA in healthy donors. 13 Jbeta primers and 60 Vbeta primers were used for the PCR. The repertoire was sequenced with immunoSEQ multiplex PCR; TCRdb's copy has only in-frame clones and lacks some. The sample lists 170,000 or so clones; 77% were seen once. Sequencing was done on a sample of PBMCs. All receptors come from a woman aged 25 to 39 in good health and CMV-seropositive.

This rearrangement joins TRBV18 to TRBJ2-2; 8 nucleotides line up with TRBD1. The ends lost 1 base at V and 1 base at J; junction bases unmatched: 5. The germline CDR1 and CDR2 sequences are KGHSH and LQKENI. The CDR3 consists of 17 residues. In nucleotides, the CDR3 is TGTGCCAGCTCACCACAATATGGACAGGGGAACACCGGGGAGCTGTTTTTT. Its translation is CASSPQYGQGNTGELFF.

The J gene is TRBJ2-1, the V gene TRBV19; TRBD2 agrees at 15 bases. After removal of 5 bases from V and 6 bases from J, the junction contained 8 bases not matched to a gene. Germline CDR1 LNHDA, CDR2 SQIVND (reference sequence). There are 17 residues in the CDR3. The CDR3 sequence: CASSRTSGRVDPNEQFF. The DNA of the CDR3 is TGTGCCAGTAGTCGGACTAGCGGGAGGGTTGACCCCAATGAGCAGTTCTTC.

This clone turned up a few times. The CDR3 protein is CASSLSGTGAGYTF. The CDR3 nucleotides are TGTGCCAGCAGTTTATCGGGGACAGGGGCTGGCTACACCTTC. V usage is TRBV27 and J usage is TRBJ1-2, with 10 bases that match TRBD1. The CDR3 sequence is 14 residues long. With V trimmed by 0 bases and J by 7 bases, 2 bases remained unmatched. Germline V CDR1 and CDR2: MNHEY, SMNVEV (reference sequence).

The chain joins TRBV28 to TRBJ2-7; the D is unclear. CDR1 and CDR2 (germline): MDHEN, SYDVKM. This CDR3 contains 12 residues. Trimming cost V 5 bases and J 6 bases, with 11 bases left between them. Here the CDR3 reads CASSPLLREQYF. CDR3 in DNA: TGTGCCAGCAGTCCCCTTCTCCGCGAGCAGTACTTC.

The chain uses TRBV7-2 and TRBJ2-7; the D call may be TRBD1 or TRBD2 (7 bases each). The CDR3 consists of 14 residues. Looked up from germline, CDR1 is SGHTA and CDR2 is FQGNSA. V was cut by 4 bases and J by 3 bases, with 13 bases left in between. The CDR3 protein is CASSSAGQIYEQYF. The CDR3 nucleotides are TGTGCCAGCAGCTCAGCGGGACAGATCTACGAGCAGTACTTC.

The chain recombines TRBV2 with TRBJ2-5; D might be TRBD1 (5 bases). The CDR3 runs to 13 residues. CDR1 and CDR2 from the germline V gene are SNHLY and FYNNEI. V gave up 8 bases and J gave up 4 bases, with 14 bases separating them. The CDR3 loop reads CASQRGFGETQYF. The CDR3 DNA follows: TGTGCCAGCCAAAGGGGTTTCGGAGAGACCCAGTACTTC.

In nucleotides, the CDR3 is TGTGCCAGCAGCTTAGGTGGGCAACCGAACACTGAAGCTTTCTTT. Translating it yields CASSLGGQPNTEAFF. The chain has TRBV11-3 and TRBJ1-1; D is unresolved. V was clipped by 1 base and J by 1 base, with 10 bases between them. This CDR3 has 15 amino acids. Per germline, CDR1 SGHNT and CDR2 YENEEA. The full variable domain, rest sourced from reference TRBV11-3 and TRBJ1-1, is EAGVVQSPRYKIIEKKQPVAFWCNPISGHNTLYWYLQNLGQGPELLIRYENEEAVDDSQLPKDRFSAERLKGVDSTLKIQPAELGDSAVYLCASSLGGQPNTEAFFGQGTRLTVV.

The CDR3 sequence is CAWSVASGSREEQYF. The CDR3 DNA is TGTGCCTGGAGTGTGGCTAGCGGGAGTCGGGAGGAGCAGTACTTC. The J gene is TRBJ2-7, the V gene TRBV30; 10 positions agree with TRBD2. Germline CDR1 and CDR2: GTSNPN and SVGIG (reference sequence). The CDR3 is made up of 15 amino acids. Trimming took 0 bases from V and 7 from J; bases not matched to a gene: 9.

This rearrangement joins TRBV7-2 to TRBJ2-2; 10 bases line up with TRBD2. Per the germline V gene, CDR1 is SGHTA and CDR2 is FQGNSA. J lost 4 bases, V lost 5 bases, and 7 bases had no gene match. The CDR3 is made up of 16 amino acids. The CDR3 DNA follows: TGTGCCAGCAGCCGGGCCGGGACTAGCGCCACCGGGGAGCTGTTTTTT. Its translation is CASSRAGTSATGELFF.

The chain employs TRBV6-5 and TRBJ1-3; D might be TRBD1 (6 bases). In germline, CDR1 is MNHEY, CDR2 SVGAGI. Trimming pared 2 bases from V and 7 bases from J, leaving 9 bases between. The CDR3 is made up of 13 amino acids. CDR3 in amino acids: CASSYGTGNTIYF. The CDR3 DNA reads as TGTGCCAGCAGTTACGGAACAGGGAACACCATATATTTT.

V and J are TRBV7-9 and TRBJ2-7; 7 nucleotides line up with TRBD1. This CDR3 spans 13 amino acids. Trimming at V came to 4 bases and at J to 4 bases, leaving 4 bases not matched to a gene. Germline V gene data show CDR1 as SEHNR and CDR2 as FQNEAQ (reference sequence). This chain's CDR3 is CASSSLTGYEQYF. The CDR3 DNA follows: TGTGCCAGCAGCTCGTTGACAGGGTACGAGCAGTACTTC.

In this sample, this clone turned up once. This chain uses TRBV11-2 with TRBJ2-1; D perhaps matches TRBD2 (5 bases). The CDR3 spans 14 residues. Germline V gene lookup returns CDR1 SGHAT and CDR2 FQNNGV. Trimming cost V 0 bases and J 10 bases, with 13 bases left between them. The CDR3 DNA sequence: TGTGCCAGCAGCTTAGATGGGCTAGCAAACGAGCAGTTCTTC. The encoded protein is CASSLDGLANEQFF.